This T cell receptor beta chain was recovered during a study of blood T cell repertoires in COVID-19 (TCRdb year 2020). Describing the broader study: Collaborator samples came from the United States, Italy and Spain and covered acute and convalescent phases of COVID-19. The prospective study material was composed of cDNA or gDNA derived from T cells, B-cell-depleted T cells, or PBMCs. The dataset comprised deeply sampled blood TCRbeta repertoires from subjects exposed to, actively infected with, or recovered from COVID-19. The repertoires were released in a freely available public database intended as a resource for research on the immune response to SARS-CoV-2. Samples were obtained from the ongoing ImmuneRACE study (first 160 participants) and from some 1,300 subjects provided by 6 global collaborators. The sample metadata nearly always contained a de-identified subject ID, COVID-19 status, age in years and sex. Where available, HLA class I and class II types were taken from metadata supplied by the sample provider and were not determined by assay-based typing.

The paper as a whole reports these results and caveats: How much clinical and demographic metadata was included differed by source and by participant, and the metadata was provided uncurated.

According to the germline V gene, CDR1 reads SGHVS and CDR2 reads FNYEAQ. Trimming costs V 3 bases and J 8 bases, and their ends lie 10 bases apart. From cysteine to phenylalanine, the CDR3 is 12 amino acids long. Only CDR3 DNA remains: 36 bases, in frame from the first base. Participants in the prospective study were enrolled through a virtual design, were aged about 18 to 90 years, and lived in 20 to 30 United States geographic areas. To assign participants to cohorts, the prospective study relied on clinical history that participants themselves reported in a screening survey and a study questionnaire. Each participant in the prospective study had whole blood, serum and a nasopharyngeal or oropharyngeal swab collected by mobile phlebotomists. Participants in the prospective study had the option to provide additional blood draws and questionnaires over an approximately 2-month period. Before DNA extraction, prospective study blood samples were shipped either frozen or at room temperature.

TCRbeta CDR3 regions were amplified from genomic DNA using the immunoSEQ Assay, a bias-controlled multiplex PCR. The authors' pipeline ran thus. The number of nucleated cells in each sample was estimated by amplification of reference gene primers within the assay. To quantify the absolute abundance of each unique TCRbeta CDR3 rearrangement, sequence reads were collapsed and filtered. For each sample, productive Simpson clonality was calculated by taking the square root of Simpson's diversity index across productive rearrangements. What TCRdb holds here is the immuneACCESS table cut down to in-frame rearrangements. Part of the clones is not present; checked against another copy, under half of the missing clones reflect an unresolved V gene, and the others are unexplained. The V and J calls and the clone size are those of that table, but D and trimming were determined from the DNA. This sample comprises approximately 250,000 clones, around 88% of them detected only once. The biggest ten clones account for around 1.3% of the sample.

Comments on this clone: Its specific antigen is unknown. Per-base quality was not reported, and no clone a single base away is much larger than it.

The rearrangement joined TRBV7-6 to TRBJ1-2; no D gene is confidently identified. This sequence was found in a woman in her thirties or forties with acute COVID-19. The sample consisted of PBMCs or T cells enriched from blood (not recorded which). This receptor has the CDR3 CASSFSGGGYTF. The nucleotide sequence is TGTGCCAGCAGCTTTTCAGGTGGAGGCTACACCTTC.